The following is a T cell receptor (beta chain) sequence with its context. Other DNA sequences in this sample translate to the same CDR3. This record belongs to a study of shared clonotypes between healthy human individuals. Some clones are missing from TCRdb's copy, which holds only in-frame ones; the method was immunoSEQ multiplex PCR. The data show roughly 1.5 million clones, 95% to 99% seen once. V gave up 4 bases and J gave up 3 bases; unmatched junction bases: 2. Germline CDR1 reads SGHDT; CDR2 reads YYEEEE. The CDR3 runs 13 residues. The source material was naive CD4+ T cells sorted from blood. Subset meaning: CD45RA+ positively selected. The clonotype was recovered from a man younger than 40 in good health. The V and J genes are TRBV5-6 and TRBJ2-7; 9 bases are shared with TRBD1. The chain's CDR3 is CASSPDRGYEQYF. For the CDR3, the DNA is TGTGCCAGCAGCCCGGACAGGGGCTACGAGCAGTACTTC.